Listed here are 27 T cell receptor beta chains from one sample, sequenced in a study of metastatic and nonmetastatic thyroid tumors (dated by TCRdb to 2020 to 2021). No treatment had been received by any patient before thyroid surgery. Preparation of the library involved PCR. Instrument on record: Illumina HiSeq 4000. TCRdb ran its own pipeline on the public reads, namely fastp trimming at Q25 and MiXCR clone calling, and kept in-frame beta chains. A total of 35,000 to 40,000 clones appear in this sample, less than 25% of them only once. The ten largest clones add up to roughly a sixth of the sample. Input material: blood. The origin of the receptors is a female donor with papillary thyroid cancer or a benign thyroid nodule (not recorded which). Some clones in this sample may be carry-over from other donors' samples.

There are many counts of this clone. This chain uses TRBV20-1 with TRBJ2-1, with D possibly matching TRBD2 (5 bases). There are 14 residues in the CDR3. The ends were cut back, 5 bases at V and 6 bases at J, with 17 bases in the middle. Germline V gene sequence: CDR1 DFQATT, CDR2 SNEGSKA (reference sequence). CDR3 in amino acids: CSAAREHRINEQFF. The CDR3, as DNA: TGCAGTGCTGCCCGGGAACATAGGATCAATGAGCAGTTCTTC.

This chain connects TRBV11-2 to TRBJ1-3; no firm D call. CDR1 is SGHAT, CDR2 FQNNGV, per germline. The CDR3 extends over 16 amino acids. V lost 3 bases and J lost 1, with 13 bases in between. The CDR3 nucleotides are TGTGCCAGCAGCTTTCGCCGGGTATCATCTGGAAACACCATATATTTT. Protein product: CASSFRRVSSGNTIYF.

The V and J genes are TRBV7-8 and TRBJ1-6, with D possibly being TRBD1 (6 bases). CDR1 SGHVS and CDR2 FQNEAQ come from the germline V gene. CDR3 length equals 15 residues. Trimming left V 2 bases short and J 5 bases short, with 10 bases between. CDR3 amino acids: CASSLLGADNSPLHF. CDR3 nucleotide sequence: TGTGCCAGCAGCTTATTGGGGGCGGATAATTCACCCCTCCACTTT. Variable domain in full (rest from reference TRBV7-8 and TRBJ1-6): GAGVSQSPRYKVAKRGQDVALRCDPISGHVSLFWYQQALGQGPEFLTYFQNEAQLDKSGLPSDRFFAERPEGSVSTLKIQRTQQEDSAVYLCASSLLGADNSPLHFGNGTRLTVT.

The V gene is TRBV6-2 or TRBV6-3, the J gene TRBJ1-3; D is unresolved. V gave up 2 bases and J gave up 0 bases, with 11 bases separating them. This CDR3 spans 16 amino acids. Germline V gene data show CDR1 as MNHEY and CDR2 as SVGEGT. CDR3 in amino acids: CASSYVRAISGNTIYF. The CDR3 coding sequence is TGTGCCAGCAGTTACGTCCGGGCAATCTCTGGAAACACCATATATTTT.

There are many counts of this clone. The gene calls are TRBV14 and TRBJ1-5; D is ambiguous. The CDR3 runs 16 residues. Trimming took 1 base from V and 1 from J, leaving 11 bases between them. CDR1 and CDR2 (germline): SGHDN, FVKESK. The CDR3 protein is CASSQVHVISNQPQHF. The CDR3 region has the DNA TGTGCCAGCAGCCAAGTTCACGTGATCAGCAATCAGCCCCAGCATTTT.

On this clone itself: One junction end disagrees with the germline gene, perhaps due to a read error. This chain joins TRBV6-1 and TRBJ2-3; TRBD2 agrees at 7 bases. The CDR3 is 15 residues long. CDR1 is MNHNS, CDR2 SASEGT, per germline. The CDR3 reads CASSPERGSTDTQYF. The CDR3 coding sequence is TGCGCCAGCAGCCCGGAGCGGGGAAGCACAGATACGCAGTATTTT.

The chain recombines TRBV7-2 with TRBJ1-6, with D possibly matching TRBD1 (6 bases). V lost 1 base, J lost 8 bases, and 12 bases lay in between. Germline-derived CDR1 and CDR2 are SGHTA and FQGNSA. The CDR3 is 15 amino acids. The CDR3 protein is CASSLEQGGDSPLHF. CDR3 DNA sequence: TGTGCCAGCAGCTTAGAACAGGGCGGGGATTCACCCCTCCACTTT.

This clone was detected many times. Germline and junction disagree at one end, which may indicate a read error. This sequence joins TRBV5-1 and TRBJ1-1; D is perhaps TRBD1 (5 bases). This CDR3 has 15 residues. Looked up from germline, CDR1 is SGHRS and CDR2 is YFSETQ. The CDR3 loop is CASSLGGTGDTKAFF. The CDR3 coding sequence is TGCGCCAGCAGCTTGGGGGGGACGGGTGACACTAAAGCTTTCTTT.

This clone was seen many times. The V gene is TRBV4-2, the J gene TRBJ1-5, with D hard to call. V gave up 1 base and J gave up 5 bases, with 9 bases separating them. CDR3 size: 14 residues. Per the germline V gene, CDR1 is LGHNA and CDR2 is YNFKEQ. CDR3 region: CASSQGREHQPQHF. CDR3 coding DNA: TGTGCCAGCAGCCAAGGCCGTGAGCATCAGCCCCAGCATTTT.

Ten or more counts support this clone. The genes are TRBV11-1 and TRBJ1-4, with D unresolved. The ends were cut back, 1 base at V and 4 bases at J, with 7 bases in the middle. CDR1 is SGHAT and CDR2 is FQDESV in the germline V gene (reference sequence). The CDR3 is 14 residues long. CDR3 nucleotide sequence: TGTGCCAGCAGCTTAGGCCGGAGTAATGAAAAACTGTTTTTT. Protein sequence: CASSLGRSNEKLFF.

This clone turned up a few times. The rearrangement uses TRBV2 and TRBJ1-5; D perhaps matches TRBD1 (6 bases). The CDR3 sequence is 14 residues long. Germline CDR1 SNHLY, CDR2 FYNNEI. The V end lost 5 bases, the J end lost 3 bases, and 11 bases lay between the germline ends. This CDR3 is CASSTGTPNQPQHF. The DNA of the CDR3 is TGTGCCAGCAGTACTGGGACACCCAATCAGCCCCAGCATTTT.

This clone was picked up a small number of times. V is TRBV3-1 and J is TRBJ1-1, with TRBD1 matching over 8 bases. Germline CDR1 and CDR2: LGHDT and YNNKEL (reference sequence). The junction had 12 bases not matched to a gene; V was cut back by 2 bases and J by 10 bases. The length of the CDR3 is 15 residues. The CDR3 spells CASSQRDQGAGGAFF. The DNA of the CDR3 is TGTGCCAGCAGCCAACGCGATCAGGGGGCTGGGGGAGCTTTCTTT.

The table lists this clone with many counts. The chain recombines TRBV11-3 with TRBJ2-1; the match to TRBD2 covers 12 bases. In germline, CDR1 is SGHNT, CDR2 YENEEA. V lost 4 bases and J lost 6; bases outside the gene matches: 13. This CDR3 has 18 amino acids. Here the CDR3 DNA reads TGTGCCAGCAGCTCCCCACTTCGTCTAGCGGGAGGGACCAATGAGCAGTTCTTC. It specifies CASSSPLRLAGGTNEQFF. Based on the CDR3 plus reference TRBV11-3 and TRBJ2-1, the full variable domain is EAGVVQSPRYKIIEKKQPVAFWCNPISGHNTLYWYLQNLGQGPELLIRYENEEAVDDSQLPKDRFSAERLKGVDSTLKIQPAELGDSAVYLCASSSPLRLAGGTNEQFFGPGTRLTVL.

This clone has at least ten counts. For the CDR3, the DNA is TGTGCCAGCAGCCCCGCACACATCGGGGTGTACGAGCAGTACTTC. Translation: CASSPAHIGVYEQYF. The chain carries TRBV7-6 and TRBJ2-7; D perhaps matches TRBD2 (5 bases). V gave up 5 bases and J gave up 4 bases, with 18 bases separating them. This CDR3 is built from 15 residues. Looked up from germline, CDR1 is SGHVS and CDR2 is FNYEAQ.

The CDR3 DNA reads TGTGCCAGCATCCCCATTGTGACAGAGGTGTCACCCCTCCACTTT. Its protein is CASIPIVTEVSPLHF. The J gene is TRBJ1-6, the V gene TRBV28; D may be TRBD1 (5 bases). Trimming took off 7 bases at V and 10 bases at J, with 20 bases between the two ends. Germline-derived CDR1 and CDR2 are MDHEN and SYDVKM. The CDR3 length is 15 residues.

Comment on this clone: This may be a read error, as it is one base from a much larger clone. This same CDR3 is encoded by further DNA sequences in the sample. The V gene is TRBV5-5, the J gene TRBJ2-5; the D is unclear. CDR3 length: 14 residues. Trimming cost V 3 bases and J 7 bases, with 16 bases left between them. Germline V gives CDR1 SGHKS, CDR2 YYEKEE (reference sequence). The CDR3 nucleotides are TGTGCCAGCAGCTCCGCTACGGCAGGTGGGACCCAGTACTTC. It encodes CASSSATAGGTQYF.

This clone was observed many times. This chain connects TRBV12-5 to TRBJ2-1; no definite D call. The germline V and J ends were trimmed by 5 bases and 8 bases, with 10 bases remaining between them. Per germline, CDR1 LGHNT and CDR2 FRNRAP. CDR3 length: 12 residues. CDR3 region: CASGRRIDEQFF. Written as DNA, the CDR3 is TGTGCTAGTGGTAGGCGCATTGATGAGCAGTTCTTC. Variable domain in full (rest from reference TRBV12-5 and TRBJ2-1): DARVTQTPRHKVTEMGQEVTMRCQPILGHNTVFWYRQTMMQGLELLAYFRNRAPLDDSGMPKDRFSAEMPDATLATLKIQPSEPRDSAVYFCASGRRIDEQFFGPGTRLTVL.

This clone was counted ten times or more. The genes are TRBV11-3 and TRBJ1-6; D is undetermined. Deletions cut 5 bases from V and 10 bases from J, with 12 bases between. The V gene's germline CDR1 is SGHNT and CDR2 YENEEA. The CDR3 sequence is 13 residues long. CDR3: CASSPRMGSPLHF. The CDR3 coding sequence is TGTGCCAGCAGCCCTCGAATGGGGTCACCCCTCCACTTT. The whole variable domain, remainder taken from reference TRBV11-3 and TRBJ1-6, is EAGVVQSPRYKIIEKKQPVAFWCNPISGHNTLYWYLQNLGQGPELLIRYENEEAVDDSQLPKDRFSAERLKGVDSTLKIQPAELGDSAVYLCASSPRMGSPLHFGNGTRLTVT.

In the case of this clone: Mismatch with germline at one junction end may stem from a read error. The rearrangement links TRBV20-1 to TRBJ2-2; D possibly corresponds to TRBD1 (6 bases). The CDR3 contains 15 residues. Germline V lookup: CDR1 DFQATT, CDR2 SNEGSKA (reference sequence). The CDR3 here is CIAIALVGATGELFF. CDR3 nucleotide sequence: TGCATTGCTATAGCACTAGTGGGGGCAACCGGGGAGCTGTTTTTT.

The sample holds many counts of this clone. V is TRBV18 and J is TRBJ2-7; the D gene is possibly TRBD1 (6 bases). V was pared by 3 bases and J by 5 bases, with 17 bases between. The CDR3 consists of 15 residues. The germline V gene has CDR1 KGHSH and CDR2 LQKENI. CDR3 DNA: TGTGCCAGCTCACCCTCCAGGGGTACTACCAACGAGCAGTACTTC. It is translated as CASSPSRGTTNEQYF. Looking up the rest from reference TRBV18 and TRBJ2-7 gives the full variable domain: NAGVMQNPRHLVRRRGQEARLRCSPMKGHSHVYWYRQLPEEGLKFMVYLQKENIIDESGMPKERFSAEFPKEGPSILRIQQVVRGDSAAYFCASSPSRGTTNEQYFGPGTRLTVT.

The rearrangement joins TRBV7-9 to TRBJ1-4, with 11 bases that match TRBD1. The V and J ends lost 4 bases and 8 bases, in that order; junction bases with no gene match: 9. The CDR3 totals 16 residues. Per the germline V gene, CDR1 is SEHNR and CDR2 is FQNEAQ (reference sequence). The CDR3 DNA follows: TGTGCCAGCAGCTACGCGGCGGGACAGGGGGACGAAAAACTGTTTTTT. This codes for CASSYAAGQGDEKLFF.

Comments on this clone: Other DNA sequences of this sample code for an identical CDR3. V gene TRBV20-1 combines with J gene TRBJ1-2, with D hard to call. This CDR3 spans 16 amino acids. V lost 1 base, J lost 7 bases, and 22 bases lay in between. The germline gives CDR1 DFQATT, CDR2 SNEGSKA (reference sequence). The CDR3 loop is CSARVPRVGPSPGYTF. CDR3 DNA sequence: TGCAGTGCTAGAGTTCCTAGGGTGGGTCCATCTCCTGGCTACACCTTC.

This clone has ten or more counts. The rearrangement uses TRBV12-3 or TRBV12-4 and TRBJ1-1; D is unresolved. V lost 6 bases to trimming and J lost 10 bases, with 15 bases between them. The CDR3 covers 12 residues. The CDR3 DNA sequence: TGTGCCAGCAGCTCCGGGCCCGATGGAGCTTTCTTT. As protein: CASSSGPDGAFF.

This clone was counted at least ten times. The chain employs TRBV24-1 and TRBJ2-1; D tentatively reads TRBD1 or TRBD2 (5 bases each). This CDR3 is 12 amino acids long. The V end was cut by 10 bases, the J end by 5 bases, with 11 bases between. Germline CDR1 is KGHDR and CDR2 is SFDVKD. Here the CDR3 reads CATRGANNEQFF. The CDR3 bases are TGTGCCACGAGAGGGGCAAACAATGAGCAGTTCTTC.

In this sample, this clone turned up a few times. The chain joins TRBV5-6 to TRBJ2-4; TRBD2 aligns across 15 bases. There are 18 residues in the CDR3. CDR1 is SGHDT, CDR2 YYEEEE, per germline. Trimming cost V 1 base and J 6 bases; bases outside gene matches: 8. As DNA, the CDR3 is TGTGCCAGCAGCTTGAGCGGGACTAGCGGGAGGAATGGAAACATTCAGTACTTC. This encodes CASSLSGTSGRNGNIQYF.

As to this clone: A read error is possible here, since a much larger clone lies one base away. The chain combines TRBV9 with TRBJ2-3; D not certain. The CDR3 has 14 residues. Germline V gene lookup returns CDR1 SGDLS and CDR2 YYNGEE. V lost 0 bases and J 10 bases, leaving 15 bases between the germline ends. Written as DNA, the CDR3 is TGTGCCAGCAGCGTAGCTTTAGCCTCCGGATCGCAGTATTTT. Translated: CASSVALASGSQYF.

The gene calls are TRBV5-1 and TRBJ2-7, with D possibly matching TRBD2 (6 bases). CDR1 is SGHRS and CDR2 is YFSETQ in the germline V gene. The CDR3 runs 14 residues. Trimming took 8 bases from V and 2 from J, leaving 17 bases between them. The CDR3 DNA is TGCGCCAGAAGGGTGATGGGGGGAACCTACGAGCAGTACTTC. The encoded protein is CARRVMGGTYEQYF.